The 26 T cell receptor beta chains given below trace back to one sample, sequenced in a study of CD8 T cells in ankylosing spondylitis. MiXCR, run by TCRdb on the 5' RACE reads, gives a single entry per CDR3 protein. This sample has 200,000 to 300,000 distinct CDR3 sequences; roughly a tenth occur once, and the top ten carry about 2.8%. Material for sequencing was blood, either unsorted or a sorted T cell fraction (not recorded which). The receptor set was obtained from a male donor with ankylosing spondylitis or in good health (not recorded which).

As for this clonotype: A much larger clone lies one base from this, so it may be a read error. This chain uses TRBV6-6 with TRBJ2-7; a weak D match, TRBD1 (5 bases). The CDR3 contains 12 residues. Germline CDR1 reads MNHNY; CDR2 reads SVGAGI (reference sequence). The CDR3 coding sequence is TGTGCTAGCAGGCAGGGCGGCTACGAGCAGTACTTC. Translating gives CASRQGGYEQYF.

This clonotype was seen many times. V usage is TRBV19 and J usage is TRBJ2-3; 7 bases map to TRBD2. Germline V gene data show CDR1 as LNHDA and CDR2 as SQIVND (reference sequence). The CDR3 extends over 15 amino acids. Trimming removed 10 bases from V and 4 bases from J; junction bases left unmatched: 14. CDR3 amino acids: CATAGAGTRADTQYF. The DNA for the CDR3 is TGTGCCACCGCCGGAGCGGGGACGAGGGCAGATACGCAGTATTTT.

The table lists this clonotype with a few counts. J is TRBJ2-7 and V is TRBV10-2; 9 bases match TRBD2. CDR3 size: 14 residues. CDR1 and CDR2 (germline): WSHSY, SAAADI. The V gene end was trimmed by 5 bases and the J gene end by 2 bases; junction bases not matched to a gene: 4. CDR3 sequence reads: CASSRLAGTYEQYF. CDR3 DNA sequence: TGCGCCAGCAGTAGGCTAGCGGGGACCTACGAGCAGTACTTC.

This clonotype appeared many times. The rearrangement joins TRBV20-1 to TRBJ1-1, with 8 bases lining up with TRBD1. Germline CDR1 is DFQATT and CDR2 is SNEGSKA (reference sequence). This CDR3 has 14 amino acids. The junction had 7 bases not matched to a gene; V was cut back by 3 bases and J by 4 bases. CDR3 bases: TGCAGTGCTAGTTACGGACAGGGAGTCACTGAAGCTTTCTTT. This gives the protein CSASYGQGVTEAFF.

This rearrangement joins TRBV30 to TRBJ1-2; possibly TRBD1 for D (6 bases). The CDR3 extends over 13 amino acids. The ends were cut back, 1 base at V and 4 bases at J, with 10 bases in the middle. Germline values: CDR1 GTSNPN, CDR2 SVGIG (reference sequence). CDR3 bases: TGTGCCTGGAGTGCCGGGACAACCTATGGCTACACCTTC. Protein sequence: CAWSAGTTYGYTF.

Ten or more counts support this clonotype. The chain employs TRBV4-1 and TRBJ1-2; D gene unclear. Trimming stripped 0 bases from V and 0 bases from J, with 23 bases between. CDR3 length: 20 amino acids. Germline V CDR1 and CDR2: MGHRA, YSYEKL. The CDR3 DNA reads TGCGCCAGCAGCCAAGAATGGGCCGTGCCCCCTGCGCGTACTAACTATGGCTACACCTTC. Translated: CASSQEWAVPPARTNYGYTF.

This clonotype appeared many times. This sequence joins TRBV12-3 or TRBV12-4 and TRBJ2-3; 9 bases are a match to TRBD2. This CDR3 comprises 15 residues. V lost 5 bases and J lost 4; bases outside the gene matches: 7. Here the CDR3 DNA reads TGTGCCAGCAGTGCTCTGGCGGGAGGGCCAGATACGCAGTATTTT. Its protein is CASSALAGGPDTQYF.

This chain links TRBV7-9 with TRBJ1-2; D remains ambiguous. Germline V lookup: CDR1 SEHNR, CDR2 FQNEAQ (reference sequence). This CDR3 comprises 15 residues. V lost 5 bases and J 2 bases, leaving 15 bases between the germline ends. The CDR3 spells CASSPGENHNYGYTF. The CDR3 nucleotides are TGTGCCAGCAGCCCCGGGGAGAACCACAACTATGGCTACACCTTC.

This clonotype was recorded many times. This sequence joins TRBV7-2 and TRBJ2-2; the D gene is possibly TRBD2 (6 bases). Germline assignment: CDR1 SGHTA and CDR2 FQGNSA. The ends were cut back, 2 bases at V and 8 bases at J, with 15 bases in the middle. The CDR3 spans 15 residues. This CDR3 reads CASSLLGRGLGELFF. Written as DNA, the CDR3 is TGTGCCAGCAGCTTACTGGGGCGGGGATTGGGGGAGCTGTTTTTT.

This clonotype was detected only a few times. This chain uses TRBV19 with TRBJ2-7, with a tentative D call TRBD1 (5 bases). There are 14 residues in the CDR3. The V end lost 4 bases, the J end lost 2 bases, and 12 bases lay between the germline ends. Germline V lookup: CDR1 LNHDA, CDR2 SQIVND (reference sequence). Here the CDR3 reads CASSSQAGTYEQYF. In DNA, the CDR3 is TGTGCCAGTAGTAGCCAGGCAGGGACCTACGAGCAGTACTTC.

The table lists this clonotype with many counts. The chain combines TRBV7-8 with TRBJ2-1; 7 bases line up with TRBD2. Germline values: CDR1 SGHVS, CDR2 FQNEAQ. CDR3 length: 14 amino acids. V shed 2 bases and J 5 bases; nucleotides not matched to a gene: 3. The CDR3 sequence: CASSLTLADNEQFF. The CDR3 bases are TGTGCCAGCAGCTTAACTCTAGCGGACAATGAGCAGTTCTTC.

This clonotype has only a few counts. This chain links TRBV4-1 with TRBJ2-7; 7 bases agree with TRBD2. Unmatched junction bases numbered 4, after V lost 0 bases and J lost 2 bases. Germline V CDR1 and CDR2: MGHRA, YSYEKL. The CDR3 is made up of 15 amino acids. The CDR3 nucleotides are TGCGCCAGCAGCCAAGAAAATGGGGGGGCCTACGAGCAGTACTTC. This gives the protein CASSQENGGAYEQYF.

This clonotype has ten or more counts. The CDR3 loop is CASSLGRAGTQRGQFF. The CDR3 coding sequence is TGTGCCAGCAGCTTGGGGAGGGCGGGAACCCAAAGAGGGCAGTTCTTC. The chain is built from TRBV7-9 and TRBJ2-1; 7 positions agree with TRBD2. The germline gives CDR1 SEHNR, CDR2 FQNEAQ (reference sequence). This CDR3 comprises 16 residues. With V trimmed by 3 bases and J by 12 bases, 17 bases remained unmatched.

V gene TRBV5-6 combines with J gene TRBJ1-1; 9 nucleotides agree with TRBD1. Trimming removed 4 bases from V and 1 base from J; junction bases left unmatched: 8. This CDR3 has 16 amino acids. Germline CDR1 and CDR2: SGHDT and YYEEEE. Written as DNA, the CDR3 is TGTGCCAGCAGCCTAGGGACAGGGCGGAGGAACACTGAAGCTTTCTTT. This encodes CASSLGTGRRNTEAFF.

There are a few counts of this clonotype. The chain links TRBV6-5 to TRBJ1-4; D is uncertain. V dropped 2 bases and J dropped 7 bases, with 11 bases sitting between them. This CDR3 has 14 residues. Germline CDR1 and CDR2: MNHEY and SVGAGI. CDR3 in amino acids: CASSYRSFGEKLFF. In DNA form, the CDR3 reads TGTGCCAGCAGTTACCGATCGTTCGGTGAAAAACTGTTTTTT.

This clonotype was observed at least ten times. The gene calls are TRBV5-6 and TRBJ1-1; 9 bases fit TRBD1. The CDR3 is 17 amino acids. In germline, CDR1 is SGHDT, CDR2 YYEEEE. With V trimmed by 4 bases and J by 1 base, 11 bases remained unmatched. CDR3 nucleotides: TGTGCCAGCAGCGGCGGACAGGGGTTAACCCCGAACACTGAAGCTTTCTTT. Translation gives CASSGGQGLTPNTEAFF.

This chain joins TRBV5-1 and TRBJ2-1; tentative D call: TRBD2 (5 bases). The CDR3 loop spans 13 amino acids. The V gene's germline CDR1 is SGHRS and CDR2 YFSETQ. V shed 4 bases and J shed 5 bases, with 10 bases lying between them. The CDR3 sequence: CASSTGGDNEQFF. For the CDR3, the DNA is TGCGCCAGCAGCACCGGAGGAGACAATGAGCAGTTCTTC.

The genes are TRBV6-5 and TRBJ1-2; D remains ambiguous. V was cut by 0 bases and J by 4 bases, with 12 bases left in between. CDR1 and CDR2 from the germline V gene are MNHEY and SVGAGI. The CDR3 contains 15 residues. CDR3 protein: CASSYSRGEGYGYTF. DNA of the CDR3: TGTGCCAGCAGTTACTCCCGGGGAGAGGGCTATGGCTACACCTTC.

In its sample, this clonotype was seen many times. The V and J genes are TRBV29-1 and TRBJ1-4, with 7 nucleotides matching TRBD1. CDR1 and CDR2 from the germline V gene are SQVTM and ANQGSEA. After removal of 7 bases from V and 3 bases from J, the junction contained 11 bases not matched to a gene. The CDR3 is made up of 15 amino acids. Written as DNA, the CDR3 is TGCAGCGCCGCCCTCGACGGGACAGCTAATGAAAAACTGTTTTTT. Translated: CSAALDGTANEKLFF.

This clonotype has at least ten counts. The J gene is TRBJ2-2, the V gene TRBV6-1, with D hard to call. From germline, CDR1 is MNHNS and CDR2 SASEGT. CDR3 length: 17 residues. Between the trimmed V and J ends, which lost 6 bases and 5 bases, there was a span of 22 bases. The CDR3 is CASSLDAAKLRTGELFF. CDR3 nucleotides: TGTGCCAGCAGCCTCGACGCCGCCAAGCTGAGAACCGGGGAGCTGTTTTTT.

Ten or more counts support this clonotype. The CDR3 region is CASSSGTGYNEQFF. CDR3 coding DNA: TGTGCCAGCAGCTCCGGGACAGGATACAATGAGCAGTTCTTC. V is TRBV11-2 and J is TRBJ2-1; 8 nucleotides agree with TRBD1. Germline V CDR1 and CDR2: SGHAT, FQNNGV. The CDR3 is made up of 14 amino acids. After removal of 4 bases from V and 4 bases from J, the junction contained 3 bases not matched to a gene.

CDR3 nucleotide sequence: TGTGCCAGCAGCGCCGGGACTAGCGGGGGCTACGAGCAGTACTTC. Protein product: CASSAGTSGGYEQYF. The rearrangement links TRBV5-4 to TRBJ2-7; TRBD2 agrees at 14 bases. The CDR3 sequence is 15 residues long. Trimming took 4 bases from V and 3 from J; bases not matched to a gene: 3. The germline CDR1 and CDR2 sequences are SGHNT and YYREEE (reference sequence).

The chain uses TRBV5-5 and TRBJ2-5; D perhaps matches TRBD2 (5 bases). Germline loops: CDR1 SGHKS, CDR2 YYEKEE (reference sequence). This CDR3 has 14 amino acids. Trimming cost V 0 bases and J 3 bases, with 9 bases left between them. In nucleotides, the CDR3 is TGTGCCAGCAGCTTGGCGGACGGGGAAGAGACCCAGTACTTC. Its translation is CASSLADGEETQYF.

In this sample, this clonotype turned up a few times. The chain couples TRBV29-1 to TRBJ2-3, with D perhaps TRBD2 (5 bases). The V gene's germline CDR1 is SQVTM and CDR2 ANQGSEA. With 3 bases removed from V and 2 bases from J, the gap between germline ends came to 12 bases. CDR3 length equals 14 residues. The CDR3 spells CSVDKSGVTDTQYF. DNA of the CDR3: TGCAGCGTTGACAAAAGCGGAGTCACAGATACGCAGTATTTT.

This clonotype was seen only a few times. This chain connects TRBV20-1 to TRBJ2-2; 12 bases align to TRBD2. Germline V gene sequence: CDR1 DFQATT, CDR2 SNEGSKA (reference sequence). The V gene end was trimmed by 1 base and the J gene end by 5 bases; junction bases not matched to a gene: 11. The CDR3 spans 18 residues. The CDR3 reads CSARAYPGLAGRTGELFF. The DNA of the CDR3 is TGCAGTGCTAGAGCCTATCCCGGACTAGCGGGAAGGACCGGGGAGCTGTTTTTT.

This sequence joins TRBV3-1 and TRBJ2-1; tentatively, D is TRBD2 (5 bases). This CDR3 spans 12 amino acids. The germline V gene encodes CDR1 LGHDT and CDR2 YNNKEL (reference sequence). The germline V and J ends were trimmed by 6 bases and 7 bases, with 10 bases remaining between them. The DNA of the CDR3 is TGTGCCAGCAGGGCCCCGGGGAATGAGCAGTTCTTC. It yields the protein CASRAPGNEQFF.